One sample yielded the 24 T cell receptor beta chains listed below, sequenced in a study of molecular identifiers for immune sequencing clone quantification. TCRdb passed the PCR reads through MiXCR, listing each CDR3 protein once. The table records about half a million distinct CDR3 sequences, about 20% of them present only once. The sequenced sample was naive CD8+ T cells from blood, with Jurkat cell RNA spiked in. Sample subset: FACS-sorted CD8+CD4-CCR7+CD45RA+ naive T cells. The source is a human donor in good health. Some libraries in this study had Jurkat cell RNA spiked in.

This clonotype occurred a few times. The chain employs TRBV6-1 and TRBJ2-5; unclear D gene. There are 13 residues in the CDR3. CDR1 and CDR2 from the germline V gene are MNHNS and SASEGT. The V and J ends lost 2 bases and 2 bases respectively, with 6 bases between them. The CDR3 region has the DNA TGTGCCAGCAGTGAATGGTCACAAGAGACCCAGTACTTC. This translates into CASSEWSQETQYF.

This clonotype was detected a few times. The genes are TRBV20-1 and TRBJ2-7; TRBD2 matches at 8 bases. Unmatched junction bases numbered 4, after V lost 5 bases and J lost 4 bases. The CDR3 is 12 amino acids. Per the germline V gene, CDR1 is DFQATT and CDR2 is SNEGSKA (reference sequence). The CDR3 loop reads CSAERERYEQYF. CDR3 DNA: TGCAGTGCTGAGCGGGAGAGGTACGAGCAGTACTTC.

As concerns this clonotype: This may be a read error: a much more frequent sequence differs by one nucleotide. The CDR3 does not close with the conserved phenylalanine or tryptophan, likely indicating a read error. The chain is built from TRBV7-8 and TRBJ2-3; D is possibly TRBD2 (5 bases). Deletions cut 1 base from V and 0 bases from J, with 11 bases between. Germline CDR1 reads SGHVS; CDR2 reads FQNEAQ. The CDR3 loop spans 16 amino acids. In nucleotides, the CDR3 is TGTGCCAGCAGCTTAGTAGTAGCGTGGAGCACAGATACGCAGTATTCT. Its protein product is CASSLVVAWSTDTQYS.

A few counts support this clonotype. The chain has TRBV6-5 and TRBJ2-5, with D perhaps assigned TRBD1 or TRBD2 (5 bases each). The CDR3 length is 14 residues. The germline V gene has CDR1 MNHEY and CDR2 SVGAGI. Between the trimmed V and J ends, which lost 5 bases and 5 bases, there was a span of 15 bases. The CDR3 DNA reads as TGTGCCAGCAGTGACCAGGGAGTTCAGGAGACCCAGTACTTC. It encodes CASSDQGVQETQYF.

This clonotype has a handful of counts. The chain combines TRBV7-2 with TRBJ2-3, with 11 nucleotides matching TRBD2. V shed 2 bases and J 3 bases; nucleotides not matched to a gene: 10. CDR3 length: 18 amino acids. The germline gives CDR1 SGHTA, CDR2 FQGNSA. The CDR3: CASSLIPGTSGFTDTQYF. For the CDR3, the DNA is TGTGCCAGCAGCTTAATCCCCGGGACTAGCGGATTTACAGATACGCAGTATTTT.

A remark on this clonotype: A much more abundant neighbour one base away suggests this may be a read error. This sequence joins TRBV29-1 and TRBJ1-1; TRBD1 agrees at 11 bases. Trimming took 7 bases from V and 8 from J; bases not matched to a gene: 12. CDR1 SQVTM and CDR2 ANQGSEA come from the germline V gene. There are 14 residues in the CDR3. CDR3 amino acids: CSADTGQGAGEAFF. CDR3 DNA sequence: TGCAGCGCGGACACTGGACAGGGGGCTGGGGAAGCTTTCTTT. The whole variable domain, filled in from reference TRBV29-1 and TRBJ1-1, reads SAVISQKPSRDICQRGTSLTIQCQVDSQVTMMFWYRQQPGQSLTLIATANQGSEATYESGFVIDKFPISRPNLTFSTLTVSNMSPEDSSIYLCSADTGQGAGEAFFGQGTRLTVV.

This clonotype has at least ten counts. V is TRBV29-1 and J is TRBJ2-7; 7 bases agree with TRBD1. Germline V gene lookup returns CDR1 SQVTM and CDR2 ANQGSEA. J was trimmed by 2 bases and V by 4 bases; bases with no gene match: 5. This CDR3 contains 13 residues. The CDR3 DNA reads as TGCAGCGTTGTTCCCCAGGGGGCCTACGAGCAGTACTTC. This translates into CSVVPQGAYEQYF.

With respect to this clonotype: This may stem from a read error, because a much larger clone lies one nucleotide away. V and J are TRBV4-3 and TRBJ2-3; 8 positions agree with TRBD1. CDR3 length equals 17 residues. In germline, CDR1 is LGHNA, CDR2 YSLEER. Trimming took 6 bases from V and 4 from J; bases not matched to a gene: 15. The CDR3 DNA follows: TGCGCCAGCAGAGAGTCACGTCGGACAGGGTCCCCAGATACGCAGTATTTT. Translating gives CASRESRRTGSPDTQYF.

This clonotype was seen a few times. The CDR3 coding sequence is TGTGCCAGCAGCTTAGGGGTCAGTTCCTTCTCTGGAAACACCATATATTTT. Protein: CASSLGVSSFSGNTIYF. V is TRBV7-9 and J is TRBJ1-3; D is unresolved. The ends were cut back, 1 base at V and 0 bases at J, with 13 bases in the middle. Germline V gene data show CDR1 as SEHNR and CDR2 as FQNEAQ (reference sequence). This CDR3 contains 17 residues. The complete variable domain, with remaining parts taken from reference TRBV7-9 and TRBJ1-3, reads DTGVSQNPRHKITKRGQNVTFRCDPISEHNRLYWYRQTLGQGPEFLTYFQNEAQLEKSRLLSDRFSAERPKGSFSTLEIQRTEQGDSAMYLCASSLGVSSFSGNTIYFGEGSWLTVV.

This clonotype was picked up many times. V usage is TRBV6-2 or TRBV6-3 and J usage is TRBJ1-1, with D hard to call. Trimming cost V 2 bases and J 0 bases, with 7 bases left between them. Germline CDR1 is MNHEY and CDR2 is SVGEGT. CDR3 length: 14 amino acids. The CDR3 loop is CASSYDILNTEAFF. The DNA for the CDR3 is TGTGCCAGCAGTTACGACATTCTGAACACTGAAGCTTTCTTT.

On this clonotype itself: Without the conserved terminal phenylalanine or tryptophan, this CDR3 likely stems from a read error. J is TRBJ1-5 and V is TRBV28; tentatively, D is TRBD1 (5 bases). Germline V gene data show CDR1 as MDHEN and CDR2 as SYDVKM. The CDR3 consists of 14 residues. V dropped 3 bases and J dropped 6 bases, with 12 bases sitting between them. CDR3: CASSFGRVGQPQHL. The CDR3 DNA reads as TGTGCCAGCAGTTTTGGCAGGGTCGGTCAGCCCCAGCATCTT.

This chain joins TRBV10-2 and TRBJ2-7; the D is unclear. Germline CDR1 WSHSY, CDR2 SAAADI. The CDR3 has 15 amino acids. V was trimmed by 3 bases and J by 2 bases, leaving 14 bases between them. DNA of the CDR3: TGCGCCAGCAGTGAAACCGGGCCCACTCCCTACGAGCAGTACTTC. Its protein product is CASSETGPTPYEQYF.

The rearrangement uses TRBV21-1 and TRBJ1-5; TRBD1 is the table's D call, not checked against the DNA. TRBV21-1 is designated a pseudogene. This CDR3 comprises 15 residues. The CDR3 spells CASSKGTGECQPQHF. DNA for the CDR3: TGTGCCAGCAGCAAAGGGACAGGGGAGTGTCAGCCCCAGCATTTT.

The sample holds many counts of this clonotype. The V call is TRBV29-1, the J call TRBJ2-2; no clear D. Per germline, CDR1 SQVTM and CDR2 ANQGSEA. This CDR3 contains 11 residues. Trimming cost V 6 bases and J 5 bases, with 7 bases left between them. CDR3 in DNA: TGCAGCGTAGTTGAAACCGGGGAGCTGTTTTTT. Its translation: CSVVETGELFF.

This chain links TRBV20-1 with TRBJ2-7; no definite D call. The CDR3 spans 13 residues. Germline CDR1 reads DFQATT; CDR2 reads SNEGSKA (reference sequence). The ends were cut back, 4 bases at V and 0 bases at J, with 10 bases in the middle. The CDR3 spells CSAKSVSSYEQYF. The CDR3 coding sequence is TGCAGTGCTAAAAGCGTTAGCTCCTACGAGCAGTACTTC.

This clonotype was seen a few times. The chain uses TRBV12-3 or TRBV12-4 and TRBJ2-7; D gene ambiguous. With 5 bases removed from V and 0 bases from J, the gap between germline ends came to 11 bases. The CDR3 has 14 residues. The chain's CDR3 is CASSPHMSSYEQYF. The CDR3 region has the DNA TGTGCCAGCAGTCCCCATATGAGCTCCTACGAGCAGTACTTC.

The sample holds many counts of this clonotype. The chain is built from TRBV6-5 and TRBJ2-1, with 12 bases matching TRBD2. This CDR3 is 15 amino acids long. With 8 bases clipped from V and 5 bases from J, the junction kept 7 bases outside the gene matches. Germline V gene data show CDR1 as MNHEY and CDR2 as SVGAGI. Here the CDR3 reads CASAIGLAGNNEQFF. The CDR3 coding sequence is TGTGCCAGCGCTATAGGACTAGCGGGGAACAATGAGCAGTTCTTC.

This clonotype came up many times. The chain links TRBV4-3 to TRBJ2-7, with D possibly being TRBD1 (6 bases). This CDR3 region has 16 residues. Germline V lookup: CDR1 LGHNA, CDR2 YSLEER. Trimming pared 3 bases from V and 0 bases from J, leaving 15 bases between. CDR3 nucleotides: TGCGCCAGCAGCCAGGGCGCCCAGGGGAGCTCCTACGAGCAGTACTTC. Its protein is CASSQGAQGSSYEQYF.

This clonotype was observed a few times. The rearrangement links TRBV18 to TRBJ2-1; D perhaps matches TRBD2 (5 bases). CDR3 length: 15 amino acids. V lost 3 bases to trimming and J lost 3 bases, with 12 bases between them. Germline V gene lookup returns CDR1 KGHSH and CDR2 LQKENI. Here the CDR3 DNA reads TGTGCCAGCTCACCTTCACTAGATATCTACAATGAGCAGTTCTTC. Residues: CASSPSLDIYNEQFF. Variable domain in full (rest from reference TRBV18 and TRBJ2-1): NAGVMQNPRHLVRRRGQEARLRCSPMKGHSHVYWYRQLPEEGLKFMVYLQKENIIDESGMPKERFSAEFPKEGPSILRIQQVVRGDSAAYFCASSPSLDIYNEQFFGPGTRLTVL.

This clonotype was detected many times. The chain carries TRBV4-3 and TRBJ2-5; tentatively, D is TRBD2 (5 bases). The CDR3 is 14 residues long. The ends were cut back, 5 bases at V and 0 bases at J, with 10 bases in the middle. CDR1 and CDR2 from the germline V gene are LGHNA and YSLEER. CDR3 sequence: CASSSLADQETQYF. CDR3 nucleotide sequence: TGCGCCAGCAGCTCCCTAGCAGACCAAGAGACCCAGTACTTC.

Concerning this clonotype itself: One base away lies a much larger clone, so this may be a sequencing read error. The final CDR3 position lacks the conserved phenylalanine or tryptophan, pointing to a likely read error. The V call is TRBV4-2, the J call TRBJ2-4; TRBD2 is a possible D gene (5 bases). This CDR3 region has 13 residues. CDR1 LGHNA and CDR2 YNFKEQ come from the germline V gene. Trimming cost V 0 bases and J 12 bases, with 12 bases left between them. The CDR3 DNA sequence: TGTGCCAGCAGCCAAGATAGAGCGGAGGATCAGTACCTC. Translation: CASSQDRAEDQYL.

This clonotype was recorded many times. The chain couples TRBV6-5 to TRBJ2-7; 9 positions match TRBD1. This CDR3 has 13 amino acids. Trimming took 6 bases from V and 4 from J; bases not matched to a gene: 4. Germline V gene data show CDR1 as MNHEY and CDR2 as SVGAGI. CDR3 nucleotides: TGTGCCAGCAGGAACAGGGGGCAATACGAGCAGTACTTC. Translation: CASRNRGQYEQYF.

This clonotype has more than one count but fewer than ten. The CDR3 loop is CASSYRGVSSYNEQFF. In DNA form, the CDR3 reads TGTGCCAGCAGCTACCGGGGGGTTAGCTCCTACAATGAGCAGTTCTTC. J is TRBJ2-1 and V is TRBV5-6; the match to TRBD2 covers 7 bases. CDR3 length equals 16 residues. Trimming cost V 3 bases and J 0 bases; bases outside gene matches: 6. CDR1 SGHDT and CDR2 YYEEEE come from the germline V gene.

This clonotype was detected many times. The chain couples TRBV6-5 to TRBJ1-5; no firm D call. V was cut by 4 bases and J by 4 bases, with 11 bases left in between. Germline V gene sequence: CDR1 MNHEY, CDR2 SVGAGI. The CDR3 spans 14 residues. The CDR3 DNA follows: TGTGCCAGCAGTTTCCGGGGAAATAATCAGCCCCAGCATTTT. The encoded protein is CASSFRGNNQPQHF.